The 18 T cell receptor beta chains in this list originate from one sample, sequenced in a study of blood T cell repertoires in COVID-19 (TCRdb year 2020). Libraries came from the immunoSEQ multiplex PCR assay. Entries here come from immuneACCESS through TCRdb and include only in-frame sequences with V and J called. Some clones fail to appear in such tables; in the studies checked, an unresolved V gene covers under half of the shortfall, and the cause of the remainder is unknown. This sample gives over 200,000 clones in total; approximately 84% of them show up just once. Approximately 8.1% of the sample is held by the ten biggest clonotypes. The sequenced sample was peripheral blood. The receptors derive from a woman in her forties or fifties with active or convalescent COVID-19.

The chain carries TRBV5-1 and TRBJ2-1; 8 bases are a match to TRBD2. From germline, CDR1 is SGHRS and CDR2 YFSETQ. CDR3 size: 16 residues. Trimming at V came to 0 bases and at J to 0 bases, leaving 2 bases not matched to a gene. Here the CDR3 DNA reads TGCGCCAGCAGCTTGGCCGGGACTAGCTCCTACAATGAGCAGTTCTTC. This codes for CASSLAGTSSYNEQFF. Full variable domain (rest looked up from reference TRBV5-1 and TRBJ2-1): KAGVTQTPRYLIKTRGQQVTLSCSPISGHRSVSWYQQTPGQGLQFLFEYFSETQRNKGNFPGRFSGRQFSNSRSEMNVSTLELGDSALYLCASSLAGTSSYNEQFFGPGTRLTVL.

The rearrangement joins TRBV6-2 or TRBV6-3 to TRBJ2-6; 8 nucleotides align to TRBD1. There are 18 residues in the CDR3. Germline values: CDR1 MNHEY, CDR2 SVGEGT. The trim removed 4 bases at V and 4 bases at J, leaving 12 bases unmatched. CDR3 protein: CASSSMSGGAGGANVLTF. The CDR3, as DNA: TGTGCCAGCAGTTCAATGTCAGGGGGCGCAGGAGGGGCCAACGTCCTGACTTTC.

The chain carries TRBV7-9 and TRBJ1-1; a possible D gene is TRBD1 (5 bases). Germline V gene lookup returns CDR1 SEHNR and CDR2 FQNEAQ (reference sequence). CDR3 length: 12 residues. Trimming left V 5 bases short and J 5 bases short, with 9 bases between. CDR3 bases: TGTGCCAGCAGCAAGGGGCGGACTGAAGCTTTCTTT. Translation gives CASSKGRTEAFF.

V and J are TRBV28 and TRBJ2-3; D might be TRBD1 (6 bases). The CDR3 loop spans 13 amino acids. Germline-derived CDR1 and CDR2 are MDHEN and SYDVKM. V lost 6 bases, J lost 6 bases, and 13 bases lay in between. CDR3 residues: CASSLTGSDTQYF. The CDR3 DNA reads as TGTGCCAGCAGCCTTACAGGGTCGGATACGCAGTATTTT.

The chain is built from TRBV2 and TRBJ1-5, with D unresolved. Trimming removed 4 bases from V and 6 bases from J, with 7 bases in between. The CDR3 runs to 12 residues. CDR1 is SNHLY, CDR2 FYNNEI, per germline. CDR3 nucleotide sequence: TGTGCCAGCAGTGTGATCGGTCAGCCCCAGCATTTT. Translating it yields CASSVIGQPQHF.

V usage is TRBV28 and J usage is TRBJ2-1; 8 bases line up with TRBD1. V lost 1 base and J lost 12; bases outside the gene matches: 23. Germline V gives CDR1 MDHEN, CDR2 SYDVKM. The CDR3 has 19 residues. The CDR3 DNA reads as TGTGCCAGCAGTTTATCCTGGTTAGTGGGGGGACAGGTGGGACGAGGGCAGTTCTTC. It encodes CASSLSWLVGGQVGRGQFF.

CDR3 sequence: CSVRVTDYGYTF. In nucleotides, the CDR3 is TGCAGCGTTCGGGTGACAGACTATGGCTACACCTTC. The chain employs TRBV29-1 and TRBJ1-2; the D gene is possibly TRBD1 (5 bases). The CDR3 has 12 residues. Looked up from germline, CDR1 is SQVTM and CDR2 is ANQGSEA. V was cut by 5 bases and J by 3 bases, with 10 bases left in between.

The genes are TRBV4-1 and TRBJ1-2; D uncertain. Germline V gives CDR1 MGHRA, CDR2 YSYEKL. Trimming cost V 4 bases and J 1 base, with 13 bases left between them. The CDR3 is made up of 15 amino acids. CDR3 coding DNA: TGCGCCAGCAGCCGGGGTGAGGGCTTTAACTATGGCTACACCTTC. Translated: CASSRGEGFNYGYTF.

The J gene is TRBJ1-2, the V gene TRBV28, with D perhaps TRBD1 (5 bases). V was trimmed by 1 base and J by 8 bases, leaving 17 bases between them. From germline, CDR1 is MDHEN and CDR2 SYDVKM. The CDR3 length is 15 residues. DNA for the CDR3: TGTGCCAGCAGTTTATACTCGGCAGGGAATGGCGGCTACACCTTC. Encoded protein: CASSLYSAGNGGYTF.

The chain combines TRBV20-1 with TRBJ1-4, with D perhaps TRBD1 (6 bases). The CDR3 is made up of 11 amino acids. The V gene's germline CDR1 is DFQATT and CDR2 SNEGSKA (reference sequence). Between the trimmed V and J ends, which lost 6 bases and 8 bases, there was a span of 10 bases. The CDR3 is CSAAGTEKLFF. CDR3 coding DNA: TGCAGTGCCGCCGGGACAGAAAAACTGTTTTTT.

The CDR3 protein is CATSDSKLAQETQYF. The CDR3 DNA is TGTGCCACCAGTGATTCCAAACTAGCGCAAGAGACCCAGTACTTC. The J gene is TRBJ2-5, the V gene TRBV24-1, with TRBD2 matching 7 bases. Germline trimming cut 2 bases from V and 2 bases from J; bases unmatched to any gene: 4. The CDR3 has 15 amino acids. Germline lookup yields CDR1 KGHDR and CDR2 SFDVKD.

In regard to this clone: Different DNA sequences within this sample yield the same CDR3. The chain links TRBV28 to TRBJ1-5, with TRBD1 identical over 10 bases. Trimming cost V 3 bases and J 6 bases; bases outside gene matches: 5. Looked up from germline, CDR1 is MDHEN and CDR2 is SYDVKM. The CDR3 totals 15 residues. The CDR3 DNA follows: TGTGCCAGCAGTTTGGGACAGGGGTATCGTCAGCCCCAGCATTTT. Translating gives CASSLGQGYRQPQHF.

The rearrangement uses TRBV29-1 and TRBJ1-2; 7 nucleotides align to TRBD1. The V segment lost 4 bases and the J segment 13 bases; nucleotides outside the gene matches: 6. Germline values: CDR1 SQVTM, CDR2 ANQGSEA. The CDR3 is made up of 10 amino acids. CDR3 in amino acids: CSVGRQGGTF. CDR3 bases: TGCAGCGTTGGGAGACAGGGCGGCACCTTC.

The gene calls are TRBV6-5 and TRBJ2-5; 10 bases fit TRBD2. From germline, CDR1 is MNHEY and CDR2 SVGAGI. This CDR3 has 13 amino acids. Trimming at V came to 5 bases and at J to 4 bases, leaving 1 base not matched to a gene. The CDR3 coding sequence is TGTGCCAGCAGTACTAGCGGGGTAGAGACCCAGTACTTC. It encodes CASSTSGVETQYF.

This clone was detected only once. This chain joins TRBV6-5 and TRBJ2-7, with D possibly TRBD2 on 5 matching bases. V lost 0 bases, J lost 2 bases, and 14 bases lay in between. The length of the CDR3 is 16 residues. CDR1 is MNHEY and CDR2 is SVGAGI in the germline V gene. CDR3: CASSYSAGKGAYEQYF. Here the CDR3 DNA reads TGTGCCAGCAGTTACTCAGCCGGGAAAGGAGCCTACGAGCAGTACTTC.

The count of this clone is one. The chain combines TRBV11-1 with TRBJ2-3; D is uncertain. Trimming removed 3 bases from V and 0 bases from J, with 10 bases in between. The CDR3 sequence is 15 residues long. The germline gives CDR1 SGHAT, CDR2 FQDESV (reference sequence). The CDR3 DNA reads as TGTGCCAGCAGCTTTAACCCTACTAGCACAGATACGCAGTATTTT. This translates into CASSFNPTSTDTQYF.

The DNA of the CDR3 is TGCGCCAGCAGCTTGGGCGGGACAGGAGGCTCCTACGAGCAGTACTTC. Its translation: CASSLGGTGGSYEQYF. The chain combines TRBV5-1 with TRBJ2-7; 8 nucleotides line up with TRBD1. The germline gives CDR1 SGHRS, CDR2 YFSETQ. The CDR3 length is 16 residues. The junction had 5 bases not matched to a gene; V was cut back by 0 bases and J by 0 bases.

V is TRBV7-9 and J is TRBJ1-5, with D hard to call. V lost 0 bases and J lost 1, with 10 bases in between. Germline V gene sequence: CDR1 SEHNR, CDR2 FQNEAQ (reference sequence). This CDR3 spans 16 amino acids. For the CDR3, the DNA is TGTGCCAGCAGCTTAGCCGGTTCCGGGAGCAATCAGCCCCAGCATTTT. Amino acids: CASSLAGSGSNQPQHF.